The 22 T cell receptor beta chains given below trace back to one sample, sequenced in a study of cytomegalovirus exposure and HLA in healthy donors. Primers included in the PCR were 60 Vbeta and 13 Jbeta primers. Sequencing used immunoSEQ multiplex PCR; TCRdb keeps in-frame clones, though not all of them. The sample comprises over 100,000 clones, less than 85% of which are singletons, and about 5.4% rests with the top ten. Sequenced material: PBMCs. The receptor set was obtained from a young woman in good health and CMV-seropositive.

The gene calls are TRBV6-1 and TRBJ2-5; perhaps TRBD2 as D (5 bases). Looked up from germline, CDR1 is MNHNS and CDR2 is SASEGT. This CDR3 is 11 amino acids long. The germline V and J ends were trimmed by 0 bases and 13 bases, with 9 bases remaining between them. CDR3 amino acids: CASSEARGGYF. In DNA, the CDR3 is TGTGCCAGCAGTGAAGCGCGTGGAGGGTACTTC.

The sample holds a few counts of this clone. The J gene is TRBJ2-1, the V gene TRBV9; 13 nucleotides align to TRBD2. CDR1 and CDR2 from the germline V gene are SGDLS and YYNGEE. The junction had 4 bases not matched to a gene; V was cut back by 0 bases and J by 10 bases. CDR3 length equals 15 residues. The CDR3 here is CASSVGTSGRGEQFF. The CDR3 DNA is TGTGCCAGCAGCGTAGGGACTAGCGGGAGAGGGGAGCAGTTCTTC.

With respect to this clone: Without the conserved terminal phenylalanine or tryptophan, this CDR3 likely stems from a read error. The rearrangement uses TRBV30 and TRBJ2-3; 9 bases align to TRBD2. The CDR3 has 14 amino acids. The germline V gene has CDR1 GTSNPN and CDR2 SVGIG (reference sequence). The trim removed 2 bases at V and 5 bases at J, leaving 5 bases unmatched. The CDR3 spells CAWSWREGGDTQYV. DNA of the CDR3: TGTGCCTGGAGTTGGCGGGAGGGGGGAGATACGCAGTATGTT.

The chain is built from TRBV6-4 and TRBJ1-2; unclear D gene. This CDR3 is 15 amino acids long. The germline V and J ends were trimmed by 6 bases and 5 bases, with 19 bases remaining between them. Germline assignment: CDR1 MRHNA and CDR2 SNTAGT. CDR3 region: CASSPTWEGFYGYTF. DNA of the CDR3: TGTGCCAGCAGCCCCACTTGGGAGGGTTTTTATGGCTACACCTTC.

The chain employs TRBV25-1 and TRBJ2-2, with no clear D. CDR1 and CDR2 from the germline V gene are MGHDK and SYGVNS. There are 13 residues in the CDR3. V was cut by 6 bases and J by 4 bases, with 9 bases left in between. The CDR3 DNA sequence: TGTGCCAGCAGCCCGACGGGCACCGGGGAGCTGTTTTTT. Translation gives CASSPTGTGELFF.

The chain is built from TRBV7-6 and TRBJ2-1; D not resolved. The CDR3 totals 14 residues. Between the trimmed V and J ends, which lost 0 bases and 3 bases, there was a span of 6 bases. The V gene's germline CDR1 is SGHVS and CDR2 FNYEAQ. The CDR3 nucleotides read TGTGCCAGCAGCTTAGCTGGAGACTACAATGAGCAGTTCTTC. It is translated as CASSLAGDYNEQFF.

The chain carries TRBV5-1 and TRBJ2-3; D is unclear. CDR1 is SGHRS and CDR2 is YFSETQ in the germline V gene. The CDR3 totals 14 residues. The germline V and J ends were trimmed by 1 base and 2 bases, with 8 bases remaining between them. Here the CDR3 reads CASSLPQATDTQYF. The CDR3 region has the DNA TGCGCCAGCAGCTTGCCGCAGGCCACAGATACGCAGTATTTT.

The chain has TRBV30 and TRBJ1-3; no reliable D call. Germline loops: CDR1 GTSNPN, CDR2 SVGIG (reference sequence). The V end lost 2 bases, the J end lost 0 bases, and 8 bases lay between the germline ends. The CDR3 contains 14 residues. The CDR3 region is CAWSRQASGNTIYF. The CDR3 region has the DNA TGTGCCTGGAGTCGCCAGGCCTCTGGAAACACCATATATTTT.

This clone was seen once. This sequence joins TRBV12-5 and TRBJ2-1; TRBD1 agrees at 8 bases. The CDR3 length is 16 residues. Germline loops: CDR1 LGHNT, CDR2 FRNRAP. Trimming cost V 5 bases and J 2 bases; bases outside gene matches: 8. This CDR3 is CASGPRTGLAYNEQFF. DNA of the CDR3: TGTGCTAGTGGTCCAAGGACAGGGCTGGCCTACAATGAGCAGTTCTTC.

The chain is built from TRBV2 and TRBJ1-1; D is possibly TRBD1 (5 bases). The germline V gene encodes CDR1 SNHLY and CDR2 FYNNEI. V was pared by 8 bases and J by 7 bases, with 17 bases between. The CDR3 spans 13 residues. CDR3: CASGNLGVGEAFF. The CDR3 coding sequence is TGTGCCAGCGGAAACCTAGGGGTCGGTGAAGCTTTCTTT.

This chain links TRBV11-2 with TRBJ2-3, with D perhaps matching TRBD2 (6 bases). Germline V gene lookup returns CDR1 SGHAT and CDR2 FQNNGV. This CDR3 region has 15 residues. The V end lost 2 bases, the J end lost 6 bases, and 15 bases lay between the germline ends. The CDR3 bases are TGTGCCAGCAGCTTAACGGAGGGGCGCGTGGATACGCAGTATTTT. This encodes CASSLTEGRVDTQYF.

This chain joins TRBV5-6 and TRBJ1-1; D is ambiguous. The CDR3 is 13 residues long. CDR1 and CDR2 (germline): SGHDT, YYEEEE. The V and J ends lost 0 bases and 0 bases respectively, with 3 bases between them. DNA of the CDR3: TGTGCCAGCAGCTTGGGCGTGAACACTGAAGCTTTCTTT. Translating gives CASSLGVNTEAFF. Drawing the rest from reference TRBV5-6 and TRBJ1-1, the complete variable domain is DAGVTQSPTHLIKTRGQQVTLRCSPKSGHDTVSWYQQALGQGPQFIFQYYEEEERQRGNFPDRFSGHQFPNYSSELNVNALLLGDSALYLCASSLGVNTEAFFGQGTRLTVV.

This clone was counted between two and nine times. The chain recombines TRBV5-1 with TRBJ2-3; 7 positions match TRBD2. The CDR3 contains 15 residues. J was trimmed by 2 bases and V by 1 base; bases with no gene match: 4. Per germline, CDR1 SGHRS and CDR2 YFSETQ. This CDR3 reads CASSLSSGYTDTQYF. Written as DNA, the CDR3 is TGCGCCAGCAGCTTGTCTAGCGGCTACACAGATACGCAGTATTTT.

This sequence joins TRBV6-4 and TRBJ2-7; perhaps TRBD2 as D (6 bases). The CDR3 sequence is 14 residues long. Trimming stripped 5 bases from V and 7 bases from J, with 18 bases between. Germline-derived CDR1 and CDR2 are MRHNA and SNTAGT. Here the CDR3 reads CASSPLMTSREQYF. The CDR3 coding sequence is TGTGCCAGCAGTCCCCTAATGACTAGTCGGGAGCAGTACTTC.

The chain uses TRBV30 and TRBJ2-5; D is ambiguous. Trimming stripped 0 bases from V and 7 bases from J, with 15 bases between. The germline V gene has CDR1 GTSNPN and CDR2 SVGIG (reference sequence). The CDR3 length is 14 residues. The chain's CDR3 is CAWSVPSHEWTQYF. The CDR3 DNA is TGTGCCTGGAGTGTACCGAGCCATGAGTGGACCCAGTACTTC.

This sequence joins TRBV5-1 and TRBJ1-1; D is unclear. Germline CDR1 reads SGHRS; CDR2 reads YFSETQ. V was cut by 4 bases and J by 1 base, with 11 bases left in between. The CDR3 runs to 14 residues. The CDR3 region has the DNA TGCGCCAGCAGCCTGGCCACAGAGAACACTGAAGCTTTCTTT. Protein: CASSLATENTEAFF.

The chain is built from TRBV7-2 and TRBJ2-5; 13 bases line up with TRBD2. Germline CDR1 SGHTA, CDR2 FQGNSA. The CDR3 is 19 residues long. The ends lost 5 bases at V and 5 bases at J; junction bases unmatched: 17. In nucleotides, the CDR3 is TGTGCCAGCAGCCCAGGAGGACTAGCGGGAGTTTTATTCGGGGAGACCCAGTACTTC. Residues: CASSPGGLAGVLFGETQYF.

CDR3 sequence (DNA): TGCGCCAGCAGCCATATAGCGGATGAGCAGTTCTTC. Its translation: CASSHIADEQFF. The gene calls are TRBV4-1 and TRBJ2-1; D may be TRBD2 (6 bases). Germline CDR1 MGHRA, CDR2 YSYEKL. Trimming took off 3 bases at V and 8 bases at J, with 8 bases between the two ends. The CDR3 spans 12 residues.

J is TRBJ2-1 and V is TRBV6-1, with 8 nucleotides matching TRBD2. The CDR3 loop spans 14 amino acids. Germline V lookup: CDR1 MNHNS, CDR2 SASEGT. V was pared by 2 bases and J by 7 bases, with 4 bases of the junction left unmatched. CDR3 bases: TGTGCCAGCAGTGAAAGCGGGAGAAGGAATGAGCAGTTCTTC. Protein sequence: CASSESGRRNEQFF.

Sample share makes this clone medium-sized (0.01 to 0.1%). The J gene is TRBJ1-1, the V gene TRBV28; tentative D call: TRBD1 (5 bases). The ends were cut back, 3 bases at V and 9 bases at J, with 8 bases in the middle. CDR3 length: 11 residues. Per the germline V gene, CDR1 is MDHEN and CDR2 is SYDVKM. The DNA for the CDR3 is TGTGCCAGCAGTTTTAGGACACAAGCTTTCTTT. Translating gives CASSFRTQAFF.

The rearrangement uses TRBV10-3 and TRBJ2-1; 9 bases agree with TRBD2. Germline CDR1 reads ENHRY; CDR2 reads SYGVKD. There are 16 residues in the CDR3. After removal of 3 bases from V and 3 bases from J, the junction contained 6 bases not matched to a gene. The CDR3 nucleotides are TGTGCCATCAGTGATGTTAGCGGGAGTAGCTACAATGAGCAGTTCTTC. It is translated as CAISDVSGSSYNEQFF.

This clone has only one observation. The chain joins TRBV4-1 to TRBJ1-2; no firm D call. The V end was cut by 2 bases, the J end by 3 bases, with 4 bases between. The length of the CDR3 is 12 residues. CDR1 MGHRA and CDR2 YSYEKL come from the germline V gene. The CDR3 reads CASSQSDYGYTF. In DNA form, the CDR3 reads TGCGCCAGCAGCCAAAGCGACTATGGCTACACCTTC.